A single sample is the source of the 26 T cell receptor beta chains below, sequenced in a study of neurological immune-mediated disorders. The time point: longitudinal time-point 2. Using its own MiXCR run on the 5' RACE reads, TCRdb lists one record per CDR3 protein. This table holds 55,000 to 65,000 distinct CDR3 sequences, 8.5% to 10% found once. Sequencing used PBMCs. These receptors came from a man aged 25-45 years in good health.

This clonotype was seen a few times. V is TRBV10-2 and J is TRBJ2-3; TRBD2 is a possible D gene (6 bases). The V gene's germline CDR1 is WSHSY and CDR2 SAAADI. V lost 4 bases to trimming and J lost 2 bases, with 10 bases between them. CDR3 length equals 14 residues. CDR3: CASSVGGDTDTQYF. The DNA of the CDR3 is TGCGCCAGCAGTGTAGGCGGGGACACAGATACGCAGTATTTT.

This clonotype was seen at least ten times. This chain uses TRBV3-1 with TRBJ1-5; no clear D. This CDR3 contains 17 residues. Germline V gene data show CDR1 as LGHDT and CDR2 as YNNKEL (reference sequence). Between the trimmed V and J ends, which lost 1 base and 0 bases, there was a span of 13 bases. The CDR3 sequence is CASSQGVGWDSNQPQHF. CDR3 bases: TGTGCCAGCAGCCAAGGGGTAGGCTGGGATAGCAATCAGCCCCAGCATTTT.

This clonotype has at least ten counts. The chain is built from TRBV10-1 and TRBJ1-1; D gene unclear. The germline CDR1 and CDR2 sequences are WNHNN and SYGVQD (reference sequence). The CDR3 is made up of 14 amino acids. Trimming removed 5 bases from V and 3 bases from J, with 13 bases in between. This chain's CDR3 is CASSREPEDTEAFF. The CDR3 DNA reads TGCGCCAGCAGTAGAGAGCCGGAGGACACTGAAGCTTTCTTT.

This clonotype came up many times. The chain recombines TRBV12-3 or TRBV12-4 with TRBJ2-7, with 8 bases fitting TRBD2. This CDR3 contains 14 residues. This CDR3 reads CASLSSGRMCEQYF. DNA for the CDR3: TGTGCTTCCCTCTCCAGCGGGAGAATGTGCGAGCAGTACTTC.

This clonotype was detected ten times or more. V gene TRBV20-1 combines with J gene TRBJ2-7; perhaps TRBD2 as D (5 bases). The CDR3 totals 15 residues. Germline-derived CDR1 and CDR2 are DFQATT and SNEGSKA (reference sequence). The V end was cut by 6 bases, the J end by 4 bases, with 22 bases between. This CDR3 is CSAIAYPGPGYEQYF. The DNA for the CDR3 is TGCAGTGCCATAGCTTATCCGGGCCCGGGGTACGAGCAGTACTTC.

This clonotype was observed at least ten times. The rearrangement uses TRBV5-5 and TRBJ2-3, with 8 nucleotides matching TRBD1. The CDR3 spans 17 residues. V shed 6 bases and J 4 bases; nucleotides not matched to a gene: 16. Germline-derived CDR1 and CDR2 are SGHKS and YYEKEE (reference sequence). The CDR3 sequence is CASTQTGALDLADTQYF. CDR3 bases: TGTGCCAGCACTCAGACAGGGGCACTAGATTTAGCAGATACGCAGTATTTT.

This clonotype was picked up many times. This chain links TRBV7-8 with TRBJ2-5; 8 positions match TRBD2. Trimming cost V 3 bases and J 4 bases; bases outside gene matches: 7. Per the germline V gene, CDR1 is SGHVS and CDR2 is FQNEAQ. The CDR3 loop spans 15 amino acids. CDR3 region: CASSFLAGRGETQYF. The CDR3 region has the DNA TGTGCCAGCAGCTTTCTAGCGGGCAGGGGAGAGACCCAGTACTTC.

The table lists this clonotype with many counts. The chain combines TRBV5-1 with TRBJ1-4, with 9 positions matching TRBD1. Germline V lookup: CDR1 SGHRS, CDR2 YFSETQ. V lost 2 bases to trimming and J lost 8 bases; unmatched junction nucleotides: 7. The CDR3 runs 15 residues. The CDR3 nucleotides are TGCGCCAGCAGCTTACAGGGGGCCGGACGAGAAAAACTGTTTTTT. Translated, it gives CASSLQGAGREKLFF.

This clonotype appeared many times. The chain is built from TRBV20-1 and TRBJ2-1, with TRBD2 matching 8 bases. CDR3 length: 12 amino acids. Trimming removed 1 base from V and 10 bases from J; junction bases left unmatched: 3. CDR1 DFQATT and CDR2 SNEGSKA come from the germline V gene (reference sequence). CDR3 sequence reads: CSARVTGGEQFF. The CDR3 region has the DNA TGCAGTGCTAGAGTGACGGGAGGGGAGCAGTTCTTC.

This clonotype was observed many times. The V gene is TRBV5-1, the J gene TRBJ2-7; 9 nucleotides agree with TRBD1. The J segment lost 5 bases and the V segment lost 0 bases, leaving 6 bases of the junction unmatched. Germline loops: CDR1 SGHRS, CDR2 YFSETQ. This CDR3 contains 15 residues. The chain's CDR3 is CASSLAPGQGHEQYF. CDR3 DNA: TGCGCCAGCAGCTTGGCACCGGGACAGGGCCACGAGCAGTACTTC.

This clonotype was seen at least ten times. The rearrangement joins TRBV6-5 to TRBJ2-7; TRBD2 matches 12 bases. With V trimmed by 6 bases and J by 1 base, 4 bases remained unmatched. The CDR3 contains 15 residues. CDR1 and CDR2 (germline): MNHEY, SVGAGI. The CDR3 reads CASRFLAGGSYEQYF. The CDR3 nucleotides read TGTGCCAGCAGATTCCTAGCGGGAGGGTCCTACGAGCAGTACTTC.

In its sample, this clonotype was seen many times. The CDR3 DNA sequence: TGCAGTGCTAGAGATCTTGGACAGGGCCACACTGAAGCTTTCTTT. It codes for CSARDLGQGHTEAFF. The rearrangement links TRBV20-1 to TRBJ1-1; 8 nucleotides line up with TRBD1. CDR3 size: 15 residues. The germline gives CDR1 DFQATT, CDR2 SNEGSKA (reference sequence). Trimming removed 0 bases from V and 3 bases from J; junction bases left unmatched: 6.

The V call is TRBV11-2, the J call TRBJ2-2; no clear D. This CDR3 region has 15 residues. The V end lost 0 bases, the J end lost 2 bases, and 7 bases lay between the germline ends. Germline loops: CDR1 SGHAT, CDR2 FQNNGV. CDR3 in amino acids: CASSLDPANTGELFF. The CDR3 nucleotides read TGTGCCAGCAGCTTAGATCCGGCTAACACCGGGGAGCTGTTTTTT.

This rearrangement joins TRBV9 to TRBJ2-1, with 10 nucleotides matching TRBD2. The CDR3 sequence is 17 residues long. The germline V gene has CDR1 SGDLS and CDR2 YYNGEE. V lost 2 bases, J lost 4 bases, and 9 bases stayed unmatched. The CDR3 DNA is TGTGCCAGCAGCGTTTTAGACCAGCGGGGGGGTTACAATGAGCAGTTCTTC. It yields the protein CASSVLDQRGGYNEQFF.

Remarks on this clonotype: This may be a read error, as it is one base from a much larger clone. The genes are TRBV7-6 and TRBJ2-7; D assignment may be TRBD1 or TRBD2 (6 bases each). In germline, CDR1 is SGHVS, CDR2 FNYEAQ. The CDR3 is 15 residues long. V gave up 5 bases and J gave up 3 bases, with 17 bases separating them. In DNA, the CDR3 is TGTGCCAGCAGCGGGGGGCGGGAATTCTGCTACGAGCAGTACTTC. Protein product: CASSGGREFCYEQYF.

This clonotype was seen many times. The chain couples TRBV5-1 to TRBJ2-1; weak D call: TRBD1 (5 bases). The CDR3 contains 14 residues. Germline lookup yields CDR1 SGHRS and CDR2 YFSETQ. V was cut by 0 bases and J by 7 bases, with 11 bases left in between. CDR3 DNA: TGCGCCAGCAGCTTGGCTCAGGGTCTGAATGAGCAGTTCTTC. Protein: CASSLAQGLNEQFF. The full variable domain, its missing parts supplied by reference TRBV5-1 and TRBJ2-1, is KAGVTQTPRYLIKTRGQQVTLSCSPISGHRSVSWYQQTPGQGLQFLFEYFSETQRNKGNFPGRFSGRQFSNSRSEMNVSTLELGDSALYLCASSLAQGLNEQFFGPGTRLTVL.

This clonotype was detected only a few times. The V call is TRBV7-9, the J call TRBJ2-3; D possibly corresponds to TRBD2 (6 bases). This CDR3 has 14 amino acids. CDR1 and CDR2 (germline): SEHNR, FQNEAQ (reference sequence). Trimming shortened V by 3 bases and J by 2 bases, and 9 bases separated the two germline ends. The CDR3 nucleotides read TGTGCCAGCAGCTTTAGCGGAAACACAGATACGCAGTATTTT. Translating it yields CASSFSGNTDTQYF.

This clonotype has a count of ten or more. CDR3 sequence reads: CASSSVPGHNTYEQYF. CDR3 nucleotides: TGCGCCAGCAGTTCCGTCCCTGGTCATAACACTTACGAGCAGTACTTC. This sequence joins TRBV5-1 and TRBJ2-7; D ambiguous. The CDR3 covers 16 residues. The germline V gene has CDR1 SGHRS and CDR2 YFSETQ. Trimming cost V 5 bases and J 4 bases, with 22 bases left between them.

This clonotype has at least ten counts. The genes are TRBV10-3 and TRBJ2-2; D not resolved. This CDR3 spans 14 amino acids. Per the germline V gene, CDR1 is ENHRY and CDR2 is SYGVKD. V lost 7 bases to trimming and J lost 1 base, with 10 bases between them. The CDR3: CAITSTLNTGELFF. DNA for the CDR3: TGTGCCATCACCTCGACTCTGAACACCGGGGAGCTGTTTTTT.

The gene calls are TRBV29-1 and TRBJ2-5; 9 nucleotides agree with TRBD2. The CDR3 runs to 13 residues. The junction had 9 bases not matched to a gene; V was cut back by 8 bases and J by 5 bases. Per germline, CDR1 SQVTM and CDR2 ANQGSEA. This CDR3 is CSPSSGSGETQYF. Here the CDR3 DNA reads TGCAGCCCCAGTAGCGGGAGTGGGGAGACCCAGTACTTC. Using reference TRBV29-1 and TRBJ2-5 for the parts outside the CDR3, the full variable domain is SAVISQKPSRDICQRGTSLTIQCQVDSQVTMMFWYRQQPGQSLTLIATANQGSEATYESGFVIDKFPISRPNLTFSTLTVSNMSPEDSSIYLCSPSSGSGETQYFGPGTRLLVL.

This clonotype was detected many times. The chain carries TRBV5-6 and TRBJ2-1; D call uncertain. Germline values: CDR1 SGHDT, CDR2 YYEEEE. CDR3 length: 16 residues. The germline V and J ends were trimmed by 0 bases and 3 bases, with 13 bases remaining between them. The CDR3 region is CASSLDERTVYNEQFF. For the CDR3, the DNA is TGTGCCAGCAGCTTGGATGAACGCACTGTCTACAATGAGCAGTTCTTC. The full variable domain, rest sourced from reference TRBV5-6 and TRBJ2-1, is DAGVTQSPTHLIKTRGQQVTLRCSPKSGHDTVSWYQQALGQGPQFIFQYYEEEERQRGNFPDRFSGHQFPNYSSELNVNALLLGDSALYLCASSLDERTVYNEQFFGPGTRLTVL.

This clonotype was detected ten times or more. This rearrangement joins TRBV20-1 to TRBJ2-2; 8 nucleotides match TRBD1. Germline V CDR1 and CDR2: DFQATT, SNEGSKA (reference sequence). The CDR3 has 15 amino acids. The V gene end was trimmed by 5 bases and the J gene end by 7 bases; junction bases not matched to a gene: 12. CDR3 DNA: TGCAGTGCTGAACCATGGACAGGGAGTGGCGGGGAGCTGTTTTTT. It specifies CSAEPWTGSGGELFF.

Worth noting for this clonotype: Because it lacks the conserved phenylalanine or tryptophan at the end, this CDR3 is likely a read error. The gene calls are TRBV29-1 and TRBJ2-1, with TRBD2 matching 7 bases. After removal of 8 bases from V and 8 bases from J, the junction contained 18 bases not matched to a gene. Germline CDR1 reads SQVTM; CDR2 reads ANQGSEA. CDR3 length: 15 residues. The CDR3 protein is CSSNGLVGGGDEQFL. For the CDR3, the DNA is TGCAGCTCTAACGGACTAGTGGGGGGGGGTGATGAGCAGTTCTTA.

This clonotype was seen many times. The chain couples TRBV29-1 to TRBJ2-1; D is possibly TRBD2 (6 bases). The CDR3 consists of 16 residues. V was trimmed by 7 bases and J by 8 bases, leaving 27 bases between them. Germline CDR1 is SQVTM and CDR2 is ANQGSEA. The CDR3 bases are TGCAGCGCCAGCCCCCCTCCGGGGGTCGGGGTCGATGAGCAGTTCTTC. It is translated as CSASPPPGVGVDEQFF.

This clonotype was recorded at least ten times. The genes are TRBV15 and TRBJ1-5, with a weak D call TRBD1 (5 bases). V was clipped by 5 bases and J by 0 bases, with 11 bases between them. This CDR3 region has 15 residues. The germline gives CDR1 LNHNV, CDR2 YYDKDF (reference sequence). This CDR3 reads CATSWDGGSNQPQHF. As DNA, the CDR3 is TGTGCCACCAGCTGGGACGGAGGTAGCAATCAGCCCCAGCATTTT.

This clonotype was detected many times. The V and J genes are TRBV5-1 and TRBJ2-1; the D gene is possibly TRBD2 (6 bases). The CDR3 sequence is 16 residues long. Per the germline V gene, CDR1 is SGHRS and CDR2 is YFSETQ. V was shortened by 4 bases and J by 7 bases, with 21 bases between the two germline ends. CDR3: CASSTPRDSRPNEQFF. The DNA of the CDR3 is TGCGCCAGCAGCACTCCACGGGACTCCCGGCCAAATGAGCAGTTCTTC.